The rows below give T cell receptor beta chains drawn from one sample of a study of CD8 T cells in Susac syndrome. TCRdb re-called the immunoSEQ multiplex PCR reads with MiXCR, one entry per CDR3 protein. The sample holds around 160,000 distinct CDR3 sequences, about 94% seen once. The material sequenced was CD4+ T cells from PBMCs. These receptors were obtained from a human donor in good health. Each CDR3 is given with its conserved first and last residue. The order of the fields is J gene, clone size, V gene, D gene, CDR3 protein, CDR3 DNA. A D gene is named only where the DNA matches it firmly. Clone size appears in some rows only: once, few, many, or a class for an expanded clone.

j_call: TRBJ2-5
clone_size: -
v_call: TRBV6-2/TRBV6-3
d_call: TRBD1
cdr3_aa: CASSSGQGRETQYF
cdr3_nt: TGTGCCAGCAGTTCTGGACAGGGGAGGGAGACCCAGTACTTC

j_call: TRBJ2-1
clone_size: -
v_call: TRBV12-3/TRBV12-4
d_call: TRBD2
cdr3_aa: CASSSRLAGEQFF
cdr3_nt: TGTGCCAGCAGTTCCCGACTAGCGGGTGAGCAGTTCTTC

j_call: TRBJ1-5
clone_size: -
v_call: TRBV5-1
d_call: -
cdr3_aa: CASSLGVALGQPQHF
cdr3_nt: TGCGCCAGCAGCTTGGGGGTAGCATTGGGTCAGCCCCAGCATTTT

j_call: TRBJ2-7
clone_size: -
v_call: TRBV4-1
d_call: -
cdr3_aa: CASSQEWGSSSYEQYF
cdr3_nt: TGCGCCAGCAGCCAAGAATGGGGATCTTCCTCCTACGAGCAGTACTTC

j_call: TRBJ1-2
clone_size: once
v_call: TRBV20-1
d_call: -
cdr3_aa: CSAPGTLLNYGYTF
cdr3_nt: TGCAGTGCCCCCGGGACACTTCTTAACTATGGCTACACCTTC

j_call: TRBJ2-2
clone_size: once
v_call: TRBV14
d_call: -
cdr3_aa: CASSLWEGGITGELFF
cdr3_nt: TGTGCCAGCAGCCTCTGGGAGGGGGGCATCACCGGGGAGCTGTTTTTT

j_call: TRBJ2-1
clone_size: -
v_call: TRBV5-4
d_call: -
cdr3_aa: CASSDSSSYNEQFF
cdr3_nt: TGTGCCAGCAGCGACTCGAGCTCCTACAATGAGCAGTTCTTC

j_call: TRBJ1-1
clone_size: -
v_call: TRBV20-1
d_call: TRBD1
cdr3_aa: CSARVWDRDREAFF
cdr3_nt: TGCAGTGCTAGAGTGTGGGACCGGGACAGGGAAGCTTTCTTT

j_call: TRBJ1-3
clone_size: -
v_call: TRBV6-5
d_call: -
cdr3_aa: CASSFSGTPDSGNTIYF
cdr3_nt: TGTGCCAGCAGTTTTTCCGGGACACCAGACTCTGGAAACACCATATATTTT

j_call: TRBJ2-1
clone_size: -
v_call: TRBV24-1
d_call: -
cdr3_aa: CATSDENYNEQFF
cdr3_nt: TGTGCCACCAGTGATGAAAATTACAATGAGCAGTTCTTC

j_call: TRBJ2-2
clone_size: -
v_call: TRBV20-1
d_call: -
cdr3_aa: CSASPRVANTGELFF
cdr3_nt: TGCAGTGCTAGTCCCAGGGTGGCGAACACCGGGGAGCTGTTTTTT

j_call: TRBJ2-2
clone_size: few
v_call: TRBV3-1
d_call: TRBD1
cdr3_aa: CASSDRVTGELFF
cdr3_nt: TGTGCCAGCAGTGACAGGGTAACCGGGGAGCTGTTTTTT

j_call: TRBJ2-2
clone_size: -
v_call: TRBV7-3
d_call: -
cdr3_aa: CASSPTTGELFF
cdr3_nt: TGTGCCAGCAGCCCAACCACCGGGGAGCTGTTTTTT

j_call: TRBJ2-7
clone_size: -
v_call: TRBV7-3
d_call: -
cdr3_aa: CASSQEAGLTYEQYF
cdr3_nt: TGTGCCAGCAGCCAGGAGGCGGGGCTGACCTACGAGCAGTACTTC

j_call: TRBJ1-1
clone_size: -
v_call: TRBV19
d_call: -
cdr3_aa: CASRNPLPGTEAFF
cdr3_nt: TGTGCCAGTCGCAACCCCCTCCCGGGGACTGAAGCTTTCTTT

j_call: TRBJ2-7
clone_size: -
v_call: TRBV6-6
d_call: TRBD1
cdr3_aa: CATQIQGSEQYF
cdr3_nt: TGTGCCACCCAGATACAGGGGAGCGAGCAGTACTTC

j_call: TRBJ1-2
clone_size: -
v_call: TRBV5-1
d_call: -
cdr3_aa: CASSLSGGTPDGYTF
cdr3_nt: TGCGCCAGCAGCTTGAGTGGAGGGACACCGGATGGCTACACCTTC

j_call: TRBJ1-2
clone_size: -
v_call: TRBV5-1
d_call: TRBD1
cdr3_aa: CASSFSMDRDRYGYTF
cdr3_nt: TGCGCCAGCAGCTTTTCTATGGACAGGGATCGGTATGGCTACACCTTC

j_call: TRBJ1-1
clone_size: -
v_call: TRBV3-1
d_call: -
cdr3_aa: CASSQVYTTEAFF
cdr3_nt: TGTGCCAGCAGCCAAGTTTATACGACTGAAGCTTTCTTT

j_call: TRBJ2-1
clone_size: -
v_call: TRBV6-5
d_call: TRBD1
cdr3_aa: CASSFTGTGSREQFF
cdr3_nt: TGTGCCAGCAGTTTTACCGGGACAGGTAGTAGGGAGCAGTTCTTC

j_call: TRBJ1-6
clone_size: -
v_call: TRBV25-1
d_call: -
cdr3_aa: CASSEQGPSSYNSPLHF
cdr3_nt: TGTGCCAGCAGTGAACAGGGGCCCAGCTCCTATAATTCACCCCTCCACTTT

j_call: TRBJ2-1
clone_size: once
v_call: TRBV6-1
d_call: TRBD2
cdr3_aa: CAIRRASGGDEQFF
cdr3_nt: TGTGCCATTAGGAGGGCTAGCGGGGGGGATGAGCAGTTCTTC

j_call: TRBJ1-2
clone_size: -
v_call: TRBV7-9
d_call: -
cdr3_aa: CASSPLMVGAGKGYTF
cdr3_nt: TGTGCCAGCAGCCCTCTAATGGTTGGCGCAGGCAAAGGCTACACCTTC

j_call: TRBJ1-6
clone_size: once
v_call: TRBV6-6
d_call: -
cdr3_aa: CASKVTDSPLHF
cdr3_nt: TGTGCCAGCAAAGTCACGGATTCACCCCTCCACTTT

j_call: TRBJ2-7
clone_size: -
v_call: TRBV7-2
d_call: -
cdr3_aa: CASSLRFASSYEQYF
cdr3_nt: TGTGCCAGCAGCTTGAGGTTTGCTAGCTCCTACGAGCAGTACTTC

j_call: TRBJ2-7
clone_size: -
v_call: TRBV7-6
d_call: TRBD2
cdr3_aa: CASSHWASGAHEQYF
cdr3_nt: TGTGCCAGCAGCCATTGGGCTAGCGGGGCCCACGAGCAGTACTTC

j_call: TRBJ1-6
clone_size: -
v_call: TRBV12-3/TRBV12-4
d_call: -
cdr3_aa: CASSRKGGSPLHF
cdr3_nt: TGTGCCAGCAGTCGAAAGGGGGGTTCACCCCTCCACTTT

j_call: TRBJ1-2
clone_size: -
v_call: TRBV7-6
d_call: -
cdr3_aa: CASSLSVTGRDYGYTF
cdr3_nt: TGTGCCAGCAGCTTATCAGTCACAGGGCGGGACTATGGCTACACCTTC

j_call: TRBJ2-7
clone_size: -
v_call: TRBV14
d_call: -
cdr3_aa: CASSQNLAGPLYEQYF
cdr3_nt: TGTGCCAGCAGCCAAAATCTAGCAGGGCCCCTCTACGAGCAGTACTTC

j_call: TRBJ1-2
clone_size: once
v_call: TRBV20-1
d_call: TRBD1
cdr3_aa: CSASGTGGPFLTF
cdr3_nt: TGCAGTGCTAGTGGGACAGGGGGGCCTTTTCTCACCTTC

j_call: TRBJ2-7
clone_size: -
v_call: TRBV7-2
d_call: -
cdr3_aa: CASSQALAEQYF
cdr3_nt: TGTGCCAGCAGCCAGGCGTTGGCCGAGCAGTACTTC

j_call: TRBJ1-3
clone_size: -
v_call: TRBV18
d_call: TRBD1
cdr3_aa: CASSPPGTGVGNTIYF
cdr3_nt: TGTGCCAGCTCACCACCTGGGACAGGGGTCGGAAACACCATATATTTT

j_call: TRBJ1-2
clone_size: -
v_call: TRBV3-1
d_call: -
cdr3_aa: CASAYRAVYGYTF
cdr3_nt: TGTGCCAGCGCATACAGGGCTGTCTATGGCTACACCTTC

j_call: TRBJ2-1
clone_size: -
v_call: TRBV6-5
d_call: -
cdr3_aa: CASSYSRGLSSYNEQFF
cdr3_nt: TGTGCCAGCAGTTACTCGCGGGGCTTAAGCTCCTACAATGAGCAGTTCTTC

j_call: TRBJ2-1
clone_size: -
v_call: TRBV5-4
d_call: -
cdr3_aa: CASSLEQTAYNEQFF
cdr3_nt: TGTGCCAGCAGCTTGGAACAGACGGCCTACAATGAGCAGTTCTTC

j_call: TRBJ1-2
clone_size: once
v_call: TRBV7-2
d_call: -
cdr3_aa: CASSLGGRKINYGYTF
cdr3_nt: TGTGCCAGCAGCTTAGGGGGGCGCAAGATTAACTATGGCTACACCTTC

j_call: TRBJ1-1
clone_size: -
v_call: TRBV3-1
d_call: -
cdr3_aa: CASSQVGSEAFF
cdr3_nt: TGTGCCAGCAGCCAAGTGGGCAGTGAAGCTTTCTTT

j_call: TRBJ2-2
clone_size: -
v_call: TRBV5-6
d_call: -
cdr3_aa: CASSYDWTNTGELFF
cdr3_nt: TGTGCCAGCAGCTACGACTGGACGAACACCGGGGAGCTGTTTTTT

j_call: TRBJ2-7
clone_size: -
v_call: TRBV3-1
d_call: -
cdr3_aa: CASSQEVGSEQYF
cdr3_nt: TGTGCCAGCAGCCAAGAGGTAGGGAGCGAGCAGTACTTC

j_call: TRBJ2-3
clone_size: -
v_call: TRBV9
d_call: -
cdr3_aa: CASSPWEAGTDTQYF
cdr3_nt: TGTGCCAGCAGCCCCTGGGAGGCGGGCACAGATACGCAGTATTTT

j_call: TRBJ2-7
clone_size: -
v_call: TRBV10-2
d_call: TRBD1
cdr3_aa: CASRDRALLLREQYF
cdr3_nt: TGCGCCAGCAGAGACAGGGCCCTCCTCCTACGCGAGCAGTACTTC

j_call: TRBJ2-5
clone_size: -
v_call: TRBV21-1
d_call: -
cdr3_aa: CASSNPGDTPQETQYF
cdr3_nt: TGTGCCAGCAGCAACCCTGGGGACACCCCCCAAGAGACCCAGTACTTC

j_call: TRBJ1-1
clone_size: -
v_call: TRBV5-6
d_call: -
cdr3_aa: CASSLLRMNTEAFF
cdr3_nt: TGTGCCAGCAGCCTCCTACGGATGAACACTGAAGCTTTCTTT

j_call: TRBJ2-7
clone_size: -
v_call: TRBV3-1
d_call: -
cdr3_aa: CASSQPLSYEQYF
cdr3_nt: TGTGCCAGCAGCCAACCACTCAGCTACGAGCAGTACTTC

j_call: TRBJ2-2
clone_size: once
v_call: TRBV13
d_call: -
cdr3_aa: CASSARLNTGELFF
cdr3_nt: TGTGCCAGCAGCGCCCGACTGAACACCGGGGAGCTGTTTTTT

j_call: TRBJ2-7
clone_size: -
v_call: TRBV20-1
d_call: TRBD1
cdr3_aa: CSARVPDRVNEQYF
cdr3_nt: TGCAGTGCTAGAGTACCGGACAGGGTAAACGAGCAGTACTTC

j_call: TRBJ2-5
clone_size: -
v_call: TRBV7-3
d_call: -
cdr3_aa: CASSLFGGQGETQYF
cdr3_nt: TGTGCCAGCAGCTTATTCGGGGGGCAGGGAGAGACCCAGTACTTC

j_call: TRBJ1-2
clone_size: -
v_call: TRBV12-3/TRBV12-4
d_call: -
cdr3_aa: CASTKLGRHNGYTF
cdr3_nt: TGTGCCAGCACAAAACTCGGACGGCACAATGGCTACACCTTC

j_call: TRBJ2-7
clone_size: -
v_call: TRBV20-1
d_call: TRBD1
cdr3_aa: CSAPSLDRVSYEQYF
cdr3_nt: TGCAGTGCGCCTAGCCTGGACAGGGTCTCCTACGAGCAGTACTTC

j_call: TRBJ2-2
clone_size: once
v_call: TRBV6-1
d_call: TRBD2
cdr3_aa: CASSATSENTGELFF
cdr3_nt: TGTGCCAGCAGTGCTACTAGCGAGAACACCGGGGAGCTGTTTTTT